Listed below are T cell receptor beta chains from one sample, sequenced in a study of T cells in Graves' hyperthyroidism and ophthalmopathy. A single record per CDR3 protein comes from TCRdb applying MiXCR to the multiplex PCR reads. The table has hundreds of thousands of distinct CDR3 sequences, roughly 17% seen once; the top ten hold 3.8%. The sequencing input was blood. These TCRs come from a woman aged 30 to 39 with Graves' hyperthyroidism. Each CDR3 is given with its conserved first and last residue. A D gene is named only where the DNA matches it firmly. Only some rows state a clone size, as once, few, many or a class for expanded clones.

abundance,len,d_gene,j_gene,v_gene,CDR3nt,CDR3aa
many,19,-,TRBJ2-3,TRBV13,TGTGCCAGCAGCTTAGGCCAATCGTTCCAGGGAGTGTCGGCAGATACGCAGTATTTT,CASSLGQSFQGVSADTQYF
many,13,-,TRBJ2-2,TRBV2,TGTGCCAGCAGGGGGCGTCGGACCGGGGAGCTGTTTTTT,CASRGRRTGELFF
-,18,TRBD2,TRBJ2-2,TRBV4-2,TGTGCCAGCAGCCAAGATTGGGGAGCGGGAGGGCCAGGCGGGGAGCTGTTTTTT,CASSQDWGAGGPGGELFF
many,16,-,TRBJ1-1,TRBV20-1,TGCAGTGCAGGGGTGCTAGGACAGCTCATGAACACTGAAGCTTTCTTT,CSAGVLGQLMNTEAFF
few,14,TRBD1,TRBJ2-7,TRBV27,TGTGCCAGCAGGGACAGGGTGCCCTCCTACGAGCAGTACTTC,CASRDRVPSYEQYF
many,13,-,TRBJ2-7,TRBV20-1,TGCAGTGCTAGGTCTTTTGGAGTGCACGAGCAGTACTTC,CSARSFGVHEQYF
many,13,-,TRBJ2-7,TRBV6-2/TRBV6-3,TGTGCCACAACTAGGACTGTTTCCTACGAGCAGTACTTC,CATTRTVSYEQYF
many,14,-,TRBJ2-6,TRBV29-1,TGCAGCGTTGCGGAGGGTGAAGGGGCCAACGTCCTGACTTTC,CSVAEGEGANVLTF
few,15,-,TRBJ1-5,TRBV7-2,TGTGCCAGCAGCTTCACGTCTTATAGCAATCAGCCCCAGCATTTT,CASSFTSYSNQPQHF
-,17,-,TRBJ1-6,TRBV6-1,TGTGCCAGCAGTAATATGGGGGCTGTGGGGTATAATTCACCCCTCCACTTT,CASSNMGAVGYNSPLHF
-,18,TRBD2,TRBJ2-1,TRBV4-2,TGTGCCAGCAGCCAAGTAATCGGTCGACTAGCAGTAGGGAATGAGCAGTTCTTC,CASSQVIGRLAVGNEQFF
many,15,-,TRBJ2-5,TRBV3-1,TGTGCCAGCAGCCAAGATCGAGCGGTTGGAGAGACCCAGTACTTC,CASSQDRAVGETQYF
many,15,-,TRBJ1-4,TRBV28,TGTGCCAGCAGTTCAAACGGAGTAGGGAGAGAAAAACTGTTTTTT,CASSSNGVGREKLFF
-,16,TRBD1,TRBJ1-5,TRBV4-1,TGCGCCAGCAGCCAAGATTTTGGACAGGGGTATCAGCCCCAGCATTTT,CASSQDFGQGYQPQHF
many,15,TRBD1,TRBJ2-3,TRBV28,TGTGCCAGCAGTTTGGAGACAGGGCGCGCAGATACGCAGTATTTT,CASSLETGRADTQYF
-,15,TRBD1,TRBJ1-2,TRBV28,TGTGCCAGCAGTCAAAACAGGGGGTTCTACTATGGCTACACCTTC,CASSQNRGFYYGYTF
-,16,-,TRBJ1-6,TRBV6-4,TGTGCCAGCAGTGACAAATTTGGCTCCTATAATTCACCCCTCCACTTT,CASSDKFGSYNSPLHF
few,15,TRBD2,TRBJ2-1,TRBV2,TGTGCCAGCAGGGCTGCGGGAGTAGGTACTAGTGAGCAGTTCTTC,CASRAAGVGTSEQFF
many,14,-,TRBJ2-5,TRBV2,TGTGCCAGCAGTGAATTCGGGGATTTCGAGACCCAGTACTTC,CASSEFGDFETQYF
few,11,-,TRBJ2-5,TRBV6-1,TGTGCCAGCAGTGCGATACAGGGTCTGTACTTC,CASSAIQGLYF
many,15,-,TRBJ2-7,TRBV6-6,TGTGCCAGCAGTTACTCGACAGGAAACTCCTACGAGCAGTACTTC,CASSYSTGNSYEQYF
many,16,-,TRBJ1-6,TRBV7-2,TGTGCCAGCAGTTGGGGTCTGACAGGTCCCGGGGGTTCCCTCCACTTT,CASSWGLTGPGGSLHF
few,16,TRBD2,TRBJ2-1,TRBV6-1,TGTGCCAGCAGTTCGGATAGCGGGAGCCCCTACAATGAGCAGTTCTTC,CASSSDSGSPYNEQFF
many,14,-,TRBJ2-1,TRBV28,TGTGCCAGCGCAGACCGGGACACAGGGAATGAGCAGTTCTTC,CASADRDTGNEQFF
many,15,-,TRBJ1-6,TRBV6-1,TGTGCCAGCAGGGCGGGGAGGGGCCTTAAGTCACCCCTCCACTTT,CASRAGRGLKSPLHF
few,13,TRBD1,TRBJ1-5,TRBV12-3/TRBV12-4,TGTGCCAGCAGCGGGCCTCAGGGGGGGCCCCAGCATTTT,CASSGPQGGPQHF
many,14,-,TRBJ2-1,TRBV24-1,TGTGCCACCAGTAGCGGTTTCTCCTACAATGAGCAGTTCTTC,CATSSGFSYNEQFF
many,14,TRBD2,TRBJ2-2,TRBV24-1,TGTGCCGCAGCCGGGACTAGCGGGAGCGGGGAGCTGTTTTTT,CAAAGTSGSGELFF
few,15,-,TRBJ1-4,TRBV5-1,TGCGCCAGCAGCTTGAGTGGCAGGGGTCATGAAAAACTGTTTTTT,CASSLSGRGHEKLFF
few,21,TRBD2,TRBJ2-1,TRBV9,TGTGCCAGCAGCGTAACACCGTCCGGACTAGCGGTTGGTACTACCTACAATGAGCAGTTCTTC,CASSVTPSGLAVGTTYNEQFF
-,14,-,TRBJ1-3,TRBV12-5,TGTGCTAGTGGTTTGGGCACCCTGGGGAACACCATATATTTT,CASGLGTLGNTIYF
few,16,-,TRBJ2-1,TRBV24-1,TGTGCCACCAGTGATTTGGCACAGGGAGGAGGGAATGAGCAGTTCTTC,CATSDLAQGGGNEQFF
many,13,-,TRBJ2-1,TRBV5-1,TGCGCCAGCAGCACCCGGGACTACAATGAGCAGTTCTTC,CASSTRDYNEQFF
many,16,-,TRBJ2-1,TRBV28,TGTGCCAGCAGCCAGCCGGACTTCACGTGGGCCACTGAGCAGTTCTTC,CASSQPDFTWATEQFF
many,13,-,TRBJ2-7,TRBV7-2,TGTGCCAGCAGCCAATCGGACGGCTACGAGCAGTACTTC,CASSQSDGYEQYF
-,12,TRBD2,TRBJ2-5,TRBV27,TGTGCCAGCAGTTCCTACGCGGGAGTTCAGTACTTC,CASSSYAGVQYF
many,14,-,TRBJ2-5,TRBV20-1,TGCAGTGCTAGAGAGCCAGGCGGGAAAGAGACCCAGTACTTC,CSAREPGGKETQYF
many,13,TRBD2,TRBJ2-3,TRBV28,TGTGCCATCCAGGGACTATACACAGATACGCAGTATTTT,CAIQGLYTDTQYF
many,17,-,TRBJ2-7,TRBV3-1,TGTGCCAGCAGCCATGGACCGCCGGATCGCCGGAACTACGAGCAGTACTTC,CASSHGPPDRRNYEQYF
few,14,-,TRBJ1-1,TRBV6-5,TGTGCCAGCAGTTACAGGGGGGGGTACACTGAAGCTTTCTTT,CASSYRGGYTEAFF
once,18,TRBD1,TRBJ1-3,TRBV7-2,TGTGCCAGCAGCCTAGGGACAGGGGGCGATCCCTCTGGAAACACCATATATTTT,CASSLGTGGDPSGNTIYF
few,14,TRBD1,TRBJ2-3,TRBV27,TGTGCCAGCAGTTCTTACAGGGGTGGAGATACGCAGTATTTT,CASSSYRGGDTQYF
many,17,TRBD2,TRBJ2-7,TRBV3-1,TGTGCCAGCAGCCAAGGAATGCGACTAGCGGGAGCCTTTGAGCAGTACTTC,CASSQGMRLAGAFEQYF
many,14,TRBD1,TRBJ2-2,TRBV6-1,TGTGCCAGCAGACCTCCGGGACAGGATCCCGAGCTGTTTTTT,CASRPPGQDPELFF
many,15,TRBD2,TRBJ2-3,TRBV28,TGTGCCAGCATCCTAGCGGGAGGGCCAACAGATACGCAGTATTTT,CASILAGGPTDTQYF
-,15,-,TRBJ1-5,TRBV6-4,TGTGCCAGCAGTGAGTCTGGGTGGGGCGATCAGCCCCAGCATTTT,CASSESGWGDQPQHF
few,18,TRBD2,TRBJ2-3,TRBV25-1,TGTGCCAGCAGTGAATCCAATCTGGCTAGCGGGGCAACAGATACGCAGTATTTT,CASSESNLASGATDTQYF
few,14,-,TRBJ2-5,TRBV5-1,TGCGCCAGCAGCTTGGCACAGCCCCAAGAGACCCAGTACTTC,CASSLAQPQETQYF
-,11,-,TRBJ1-1,TRBV20-1,TGCAGTGCCCTATTGAACGCTGAAGCTTTCTTT,CSALLNAEAFF
once,17,TRBD1,TRBJ2-5,TRBV20-1,TGCAGTGCTAGAGATCCAGGACAGGGGGCTTTGGGAGAGACCCAGTACTTC,CSARDPGQGALGETQYF
-,15,TRBD2,TRBJ2-7,TRBV20-1,TGCAGTGCTCAGACTAGCGGGAGGGCCCATGGCGAGCAGTACTTC,CSAQTSGRAHGEQYF
few,14,-,TRBJ1-4,TRBV29-1,TGCAGCGTTGCCGTTCGGGACACTAATGAAAAACTGTTTTTT,CSVAVRDTNEKLFF
many,16,-,TRBJ1-1,TRBV6-2/TRBV6-3,TGTGCCAGCAGTCACTCGAAAGACAGTCTGAACACTGAAGCTTTCTTT,CASSHSKDSLNTEAFF
many,14,TRBD1,TRBJ1-1,TRBV20-1,TGCAGTGCGAAAGGACAGGGAGGGGACACTGAAGCTTTCTTT,CSAKGQGGDTEAFF
-,14,TRBD2,TRBJ2-3,TRBV6-1,TGTGCCAGCAGTAGCCCGGGACTAGCGGATACGCAGTATTTT,CASSSPGLADTQYF
-,14,-,TRBJ1-5,TRBV20-1,TGCAGTGCCCTAGCTCAGGTGGGCAATCAGCCCCAGCATTTT,CSALAQVGNQPQHF